Below, 2 T cell receptor beta chains from the same sample are listed, as sequenced in a study of OX40 agonist ivuxolimab in advanced cancers. The protocol was immunoSEQ multiplex PCR, while the TCRdb copy is restricted to in-frame clones and leaves out a portion. This table has 50,000 to 65,000 clones, 88% appearing once. This material consisted of CD4+ or CD8+ T cells sorted from blood, taken in a trial of the OX40 agonist ivuxolimab. The receptor set was obtained from an adult with an advanced solid tumor such as melanoma, head and neck, liver or kidney cancer.

The rearrangement links TRBV7-9 to TRBJ1-1; the D gene is possibly TRBD1 (5 bases). Deletions cut 5 bases from V and 4 bases from J, with 11 bases between. The germline V gene has CDR1 SEHNR and CDR2 FQNEAQ (reference sequence). The CDR3 length is 13 residues. CDR3 DNA sequence: TGTGCCAGCAGCGAATCGGGGCCCACTGAAGCTTTCTTT. Translation: CASSESGPTEAFF.

The rearrangement links TRBV28 to TRBJ1-5; the D gene is possibly TRBD1 (5 bases). V was shortened by 6 bases and J by 9 bases, with 18 bases between the two germline ends. The CDR3 is 14 amino acids. Germline CDR1 and CDR2: MDHEN and SYDVKM. CDR3 residues: CASRESGTGRPQHF. For the CDR3, the DNA is TGTGCCAGCAGGGAATCCGGGACGGGTAGGCCCCAGCATTTT.